The clone carrying this T cell receptor (beta chain) was counted only a few times. Patients having uncontrolled infection, another autoimmune disease, pregnancy or lactation were not included. The sample is drawn from a study of T cells in Graves' hyperthyroidism and ophthalmopathy. Researchers amplified the TCR beta CDR3 regions from RNA transcripts. In the first-round RT-PCR of the TCR CDR3, the HTBI primer set was used. TCRdb re-analysed the multiplex PCR reads in MiXCR, keeping a single row per CDR3 protein. This table holds almost 500,000 distinct CDR3 sequences, approximately 23% found once. V lost 2 bases to trimming and J lost 7 bases; unmatched junction nucleotides: 6. Germline V gene sequence: CDR1 MNHEY, CDR2 SMNVEV (reference sequence). The CDR3 runs to 16 residues.

The chain couples TRBV27 to TRBJ2-1, with 12 nucleotides matching TRBD2. This receptor was identified in a woman in her 70s with Graves' ophthalmopathy. Input material: blood. CDR3 loop: CASSLVPGTSGNEQFF. The CDR3 nucleotides are TGTGCCAGCAGTTTAGTCCCCGGGACTAGCGGGAATGAGCAGTTCTTC.